The 3 T cell receptor beta chains presented below share a single source sample, sequenced in a study of blood T cell repertoires in COVID-19. Some clones are missing from TCRdb's copy, which holds only in-frame ones; the method was immunoSEQ multiplex PCR. The sample holds about 200,000 clones, 89% seen once. Sequencing used PBMCs or T cells enriched from blood (not recorded which). The receptors were gathered from a woman aged 30 to 39 with acute COVID-19.

This clone has a handful of counts. V is TRBV5-1 and J is TRBJ1-5; maybe TRBD1 (5 bases). The CDR3 has 15 residues. Germline-derived CDR1 and CDR2 are SGHRS and YFSETQ. Between the trimmed V and J ends, which lost 5 bases and 1 base, there was a span of 13 bases. The CDR3 DNA follows: TGCGCCAGCAGGATTTCGGACACAAGCAATCAGCCCCAGCATTTT. It codes for CASRISDTSNQPQHF. Full variable domain (remainder filled in from reference TRBV5-1 and TRBJ1-5): KAGVTQTPRYLIKTRGQQVTLSCSPISGHRSVSWYQQTPGQGLQFLFEYFSETQRNKGNFPGRFSGRQFSNSRSEMNVSTLELGDSALYLCASRISDTSNQPQHFGDGTRLSIL.

The gene calls are TRBV24-1 and TRBJ2-3; 8 nucleotides match TRBD2. Looked up from germline, CDR1 is KGHDR and CDR2 is SFDVKD. The V gene end was trimmed by 2 bases and the J gene end by 1 base; junction bases not matched to a gene: 4. This CDR3 has 16 residues. The CDR3 spells CATSDYGSGGTDTQYF. The CDR3 DNA reads TGTGCCACCAGTGATTACGGTAGCGGGGGCACAGATACGCAGTATTTT.

The CDR3, as DNA: TGTGCCAGCAGCTTGGGGTCAGGGCTCGACGAGCAGTACTTC. Amino acids: CASSLGSGLDEQYF. The gene calls are TRBV5-5 and TRBJ2-7, with D perhaps matching TRBD1 (5 bases). V was cut by 0 bases and J by 5 bases, with 12 bases left in between. This CDR3 is built from 14 residues. CDR1 is SGHKS and CDR2 is YYEKEE in the germline V gene (reference sequence).